Reported below is one T cell receptor (beta chain). The antigen this receptor binds is unknown. No per-base quality is available; no much larger clone lies one base away. This sample is part of a study of T cell responses to AZD1222 COVID-19 vaccine (dated by TCRdb to about 2021). Study-level background: AZD1222 recipients whose second dose came at about 4 weeks and those whose second dose came at about 12 weeks were combined into one group, since spike-specific TCR depth and breadth did not differ between the two schedules. A total of approximately 250 trial participants underwent TCR sequencing, of whom 200 to 220 had received two doses of AZD1222 and around 25 had received two doses of the MenACWY control vaccine. Trial participants were enrolled by age into subgroups of 18-55, 56-69 and 70-plus years, and around 150, 28 and 57 TCR-sequenced participants, respectively, were included in these subgroups. Broad study findings and their caveats: The 56-69-year group was small, and its depth increase did not reach significance, likely because of low power. Reportedly, almost half of the unique spike-specific TCRs recognized epitopes lying outside the regions that are mutated in the B.1.351 and B.1.1.7 variants. Because no day 14 peak-response samples were available, the repertoires could be characterized only after the peak T cell response. The vaccine-associated CD4 TCRs covered the entire spike protein, and the dominant responses fell in regions 160-218 and 743-854. Most participants were white British and females outnumbered males, and the authors suggested that clonal diversity may have been underestimated. Conclusions about previously exposed vaccinees were limited because only six AZD1222 recipients were SARS-CoV-2 seropositive at baseline. After two AZD1222 doses, spike-specific TCR breadth and depth were significantly higher than at day 0 and than in MenACWY recipients.

Counted from cysteine to phenylalanine, this CDR3 has 14 amino acids. Solely the CDR3 DNA is kept, with 42 bases framed from the first base. The junction shows trimming of 3 bases on V and 5 bases on J, plus 14 bases between the germline ends. Sequences KGHSH (CDR1) and LQKENI (CDR2) are obtained from the germline V gene. The meaning of the sample's time point label: baseline before first vaccination. Vaccinee samples came from UK trials COV001 and COV002, including a single-blind randomized controlled phase 2/3 trial of AZD1222 (ChAdOx1 nCoV-19) in healthy adults. For TCRbeta chain sequencing, PBMC samples were collected from trial participants at day 0 and at day 28 after the second dose. The CDR3 regions of human TCRbeta chains were analyzed by immunosequencing. Processing in the source paper ran as follows. TCRs in the repertoires were matched against a reference library of SARS-CoV-2-specific TCRs that had been generated with the MIRA antigen-specificity platform. Breadth meant the fraction of unique TCRs that were SARS-CoV-2-associated, whereas depth meant the fraction of total T cells that were SARS-CoV-2-associated. Using the MIRA data, each spike-specific TCR was mapped to the spike region that the TCR reacts to and placed in a CD4 or CD8 class. Log10-transformed breadth and depth values were compared by one-way ANOVA with Sidak's multiple comparisons tests. Drawn from immuneACCESS, this table holds only the in-frame rearrangements with V and J called that TCRdb kept. Clones are partly lost; checked studies trace under half to an unresolved V gene and leave the rest unexplained. That table is the source of V, J and clone size, and D and trimming were worked out from the DNA. For this sample there are about 170,000 clones; more than 90% appear just once. The ten top clones hold 1.6% of the sample.

Material: peripheral blood, obtained on day 0 of AZD1222 vaccination. The receptor was derived from an adult in good health. The chain is encoded by TRBV18 joined to TRBJ2-7, and possibly TRBD2, on 6 matching bases. At the DNA level, the sequence is TGTGCCAGCTCACCTAAGGGACTTCAGAACGAGCAGTACTTC. Protein translation: CASSPKGLQNEQYF.